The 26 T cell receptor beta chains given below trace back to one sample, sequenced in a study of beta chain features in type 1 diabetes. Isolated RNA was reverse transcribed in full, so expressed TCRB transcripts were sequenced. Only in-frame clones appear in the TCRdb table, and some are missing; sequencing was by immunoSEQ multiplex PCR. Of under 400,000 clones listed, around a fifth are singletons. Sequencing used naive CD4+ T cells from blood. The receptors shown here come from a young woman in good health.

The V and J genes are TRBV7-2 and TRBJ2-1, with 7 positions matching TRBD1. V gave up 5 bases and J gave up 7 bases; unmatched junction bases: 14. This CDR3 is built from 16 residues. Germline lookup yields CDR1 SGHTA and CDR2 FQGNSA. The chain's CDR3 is CASSPEGRGLINEQFF. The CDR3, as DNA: TGTGCCAGCAGCCCCGAGGGCAGGGGGTTAATTAATGAGCAGTTCTTC.

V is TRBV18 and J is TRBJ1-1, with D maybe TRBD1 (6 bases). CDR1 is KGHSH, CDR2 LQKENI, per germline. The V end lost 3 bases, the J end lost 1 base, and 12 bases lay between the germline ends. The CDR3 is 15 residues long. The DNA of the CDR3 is TGTGCCAGCTCACCCAGGACAGCGACGAACACTGAAGCTTTCTTT. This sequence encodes CASSPRTATNTEAFF.

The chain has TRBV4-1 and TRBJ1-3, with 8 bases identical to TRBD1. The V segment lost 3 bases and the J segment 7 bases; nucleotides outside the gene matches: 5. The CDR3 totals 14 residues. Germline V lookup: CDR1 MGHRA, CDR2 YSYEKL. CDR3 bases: TGCGCCAGCAGCCAGGGCCAGGGGGCTAACACCATATATTTT. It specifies CASSQGQGANTIYF.

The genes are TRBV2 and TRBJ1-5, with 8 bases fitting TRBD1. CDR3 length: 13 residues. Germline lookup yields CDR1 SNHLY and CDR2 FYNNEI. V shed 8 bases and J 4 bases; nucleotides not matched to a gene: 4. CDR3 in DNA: TGTGCCAGCCAAAGACAGGGGAATCAGCCCCAGCATTTT. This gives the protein CASQRQGNQPQHF.

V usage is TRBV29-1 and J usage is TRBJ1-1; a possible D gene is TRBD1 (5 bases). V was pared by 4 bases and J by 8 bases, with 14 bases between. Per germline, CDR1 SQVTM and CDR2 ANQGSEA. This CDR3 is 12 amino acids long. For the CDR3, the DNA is TGCAGCGTTGCAGGGCAGGGTAGCGAAGCTTTCTTT. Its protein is CSVAGQGSEAFF.

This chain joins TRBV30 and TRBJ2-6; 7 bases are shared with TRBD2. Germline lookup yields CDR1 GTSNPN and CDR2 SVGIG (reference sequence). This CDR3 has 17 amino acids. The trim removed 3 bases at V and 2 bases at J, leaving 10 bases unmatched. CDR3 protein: CAWREVGRAAGANVLTF. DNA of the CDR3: TGTGCCTGGAGGGAGGTAGGGAGGGCGGCTGGGGCCAACGTCCTGACTTTC. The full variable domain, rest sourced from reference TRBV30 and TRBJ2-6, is SQTIHQWPATLVQPVGSPLSLECTVEGTSNPNLYWYRQAAGRGLQLLFYSVGIGQISSEVPQNLSASRPQDRQFILSSKKLLLSDSGFYLCAWREVGRAAGANVLTFGAGSRLTVL.

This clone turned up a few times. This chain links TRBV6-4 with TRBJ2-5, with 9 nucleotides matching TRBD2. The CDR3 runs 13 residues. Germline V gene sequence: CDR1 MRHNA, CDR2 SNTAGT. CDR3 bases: TGTGAACTAAGCGGGGGGCTCCAAGAGACCCAGTACTTC. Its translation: CELSGGLQETQYF.

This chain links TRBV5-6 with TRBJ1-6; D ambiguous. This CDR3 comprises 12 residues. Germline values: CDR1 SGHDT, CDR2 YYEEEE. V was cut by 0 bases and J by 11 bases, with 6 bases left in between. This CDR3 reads CASSLGLAPLHF. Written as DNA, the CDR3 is TGTGCCAGCAGCTTGGGTCTCGCACCCCTCCACTTT.

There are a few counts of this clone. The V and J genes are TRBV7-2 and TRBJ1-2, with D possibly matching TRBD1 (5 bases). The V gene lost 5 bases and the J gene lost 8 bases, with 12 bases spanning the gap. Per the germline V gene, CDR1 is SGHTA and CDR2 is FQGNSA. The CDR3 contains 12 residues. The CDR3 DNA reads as TGTGCCAGCAGCCCGTCGGGGGACGGCTACACCTTC. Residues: CASSPSGDGYTF.

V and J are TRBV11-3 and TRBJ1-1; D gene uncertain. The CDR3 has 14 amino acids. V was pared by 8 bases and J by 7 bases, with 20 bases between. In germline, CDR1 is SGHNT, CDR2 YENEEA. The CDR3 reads CASAPSRKTHEAFF. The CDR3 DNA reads TGTGCCAGCGCCCCTTCACGAAAAACACATGAAGCTTTCTTT.

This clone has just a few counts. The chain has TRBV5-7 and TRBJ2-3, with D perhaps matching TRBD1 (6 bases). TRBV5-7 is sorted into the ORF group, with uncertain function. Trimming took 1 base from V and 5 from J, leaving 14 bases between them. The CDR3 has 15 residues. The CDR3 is CASSLNHRVQDTQYF. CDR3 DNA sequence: TGTGCCAGCAGCTTGAATCACAGGGTTCAAGATACGCAGTATTTT.

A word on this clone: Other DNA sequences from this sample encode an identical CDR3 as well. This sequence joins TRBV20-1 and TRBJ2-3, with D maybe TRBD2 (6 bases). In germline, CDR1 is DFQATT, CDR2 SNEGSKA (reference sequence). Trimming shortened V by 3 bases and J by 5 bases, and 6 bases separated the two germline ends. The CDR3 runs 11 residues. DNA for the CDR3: TGCAGTGCTAGCGGGGGAGATACGCAGTATTTT. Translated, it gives CSASGGDTQYF.

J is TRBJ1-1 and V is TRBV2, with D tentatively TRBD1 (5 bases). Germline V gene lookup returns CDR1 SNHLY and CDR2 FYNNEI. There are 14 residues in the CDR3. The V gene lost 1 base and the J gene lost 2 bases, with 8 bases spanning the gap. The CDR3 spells CASSEDRLNTEAFF. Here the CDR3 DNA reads TGTGCCAGCAGTGAAGACAGGCTCAACACTGAAGCTTTCTTT.

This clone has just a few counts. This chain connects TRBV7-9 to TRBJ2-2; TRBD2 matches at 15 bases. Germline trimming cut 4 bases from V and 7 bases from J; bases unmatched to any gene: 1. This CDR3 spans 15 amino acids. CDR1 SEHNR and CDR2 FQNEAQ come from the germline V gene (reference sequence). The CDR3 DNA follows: TGTGCCAGCAGCTGGGGACTAGCGGGAGGCGGGGAGCTGTTTTTT. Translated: CASSWGLAGGGELFF.

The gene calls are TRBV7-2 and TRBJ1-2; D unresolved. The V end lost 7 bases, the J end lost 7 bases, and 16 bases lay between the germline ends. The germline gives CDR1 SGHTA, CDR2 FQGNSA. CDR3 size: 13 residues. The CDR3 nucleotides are TGTGCCAGCACCGGACGGGAAGGGCCTGGCTACACCTTC. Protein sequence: CASTGREGPGYTF.

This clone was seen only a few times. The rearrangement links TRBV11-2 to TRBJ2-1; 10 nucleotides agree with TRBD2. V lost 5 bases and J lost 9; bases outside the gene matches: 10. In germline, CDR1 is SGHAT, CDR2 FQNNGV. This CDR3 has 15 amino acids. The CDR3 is CASSVAGGSVVEQFF. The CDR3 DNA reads TGTGCCAGCAGCGTAGCGGGGGGTTCCGTAGTTGAGCAGTTCTTC.

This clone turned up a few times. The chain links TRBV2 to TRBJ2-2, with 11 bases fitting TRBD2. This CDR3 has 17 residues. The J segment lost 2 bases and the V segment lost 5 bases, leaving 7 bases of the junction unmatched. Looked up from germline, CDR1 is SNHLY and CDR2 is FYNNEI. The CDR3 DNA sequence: TGTGCCAGCAGTATTCCGGGACTAGCGGCTAACACCGGGGAGCTGTTTTTT. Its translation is CASSIPGLAANTGELFF.

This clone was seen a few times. The CDR3 protein is CASSPDRANEAFF. The CDR3 nucleotides read TGTGCCAGCTCGCCCGACAGGGCTAATGAAGCTTTCTTT. The rearrangement links TRBV18 to TRBJ1-1; 7 bases are shared with TRBD1. The CDR3 contains 13 residues. Germline CDR1 is KGHSH and CDR2 is LQKENI. Unmatched junction bases numbered 8, after V lost 6 bases and J lost 7 bases.

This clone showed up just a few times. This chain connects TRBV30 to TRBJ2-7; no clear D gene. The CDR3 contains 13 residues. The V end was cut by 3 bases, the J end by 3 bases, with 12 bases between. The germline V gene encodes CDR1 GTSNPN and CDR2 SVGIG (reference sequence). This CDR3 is CAWSPANLYEQYF. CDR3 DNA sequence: TGTGCCTGGAGCCCCGCTAATCTCTACGAGCAGTACTTC.

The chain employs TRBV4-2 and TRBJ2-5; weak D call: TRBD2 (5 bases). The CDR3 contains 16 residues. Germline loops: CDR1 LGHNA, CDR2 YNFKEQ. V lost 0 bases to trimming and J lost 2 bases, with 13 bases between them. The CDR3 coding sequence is TGTGCCAGCAGCCAAGATCAAGCAGGAGGTCAAGAGACCCAGTACTTC. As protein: CASSQDQAGGQETQYF.

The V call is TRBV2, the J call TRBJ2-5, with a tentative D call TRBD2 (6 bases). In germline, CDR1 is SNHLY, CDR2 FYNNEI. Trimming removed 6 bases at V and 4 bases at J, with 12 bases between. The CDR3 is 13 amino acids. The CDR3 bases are TGTGCCAGCAGCTCTGGAGGGCGAGAGACCCAGTACTTC. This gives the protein CASSSGGRETQYF.

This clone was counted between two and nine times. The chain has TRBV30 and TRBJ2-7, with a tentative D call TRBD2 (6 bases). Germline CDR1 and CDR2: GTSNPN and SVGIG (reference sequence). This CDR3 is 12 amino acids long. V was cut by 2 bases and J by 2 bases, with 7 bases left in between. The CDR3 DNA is TGTGCCTGGAGTCGGACTACCTACGAGCAGTACTTC. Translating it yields CAWSRTTYEQYF.

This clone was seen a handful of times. CDR3 nucleotide sequence: TGCAGTGCTTCTGTCCCTGGCTACACCTTC. Its translation: CSASVPGYTF. V gene TRBV20-1 combines with J gene TRBJ1-2; D is ambiguous. Germline CDR1 and CDR2: DFQATT and SNEGSKA (reference sequence). The V gene lost 5 bases and the J gene lost 7 bases, with 8 bases spanning the gap. This CDR3 is 10 amino acids long.

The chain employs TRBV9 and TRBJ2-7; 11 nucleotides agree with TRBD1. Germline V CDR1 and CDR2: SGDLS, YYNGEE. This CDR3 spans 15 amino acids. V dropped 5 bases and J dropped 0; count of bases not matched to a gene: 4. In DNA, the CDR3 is TGTGCCAGCAGTGCCGGGACAGGGGGCTCCTACGAGCAGTACTTC. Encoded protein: CASSAGTGGSYEQYF.

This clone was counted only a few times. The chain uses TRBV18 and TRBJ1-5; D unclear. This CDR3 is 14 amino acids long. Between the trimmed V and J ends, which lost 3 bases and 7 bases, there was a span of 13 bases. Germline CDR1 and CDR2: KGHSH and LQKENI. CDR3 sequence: CASSPGVGEQPQHF. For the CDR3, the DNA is TGTGCCAGCTCACCCGGGGTTGGAGAACAGCCCCAGCATTTT. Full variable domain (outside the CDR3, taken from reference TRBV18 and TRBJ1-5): NAGVMQNPRHLVRRRGQEARLRCSPMKGHSHVYWYRQLPEEGLKFMVYLQKENIIDESGMPKERFSAEFPKEGPSILRIQQVVRGDSAAYFCASSPGVGEQPQHFGDGTRLSIL.

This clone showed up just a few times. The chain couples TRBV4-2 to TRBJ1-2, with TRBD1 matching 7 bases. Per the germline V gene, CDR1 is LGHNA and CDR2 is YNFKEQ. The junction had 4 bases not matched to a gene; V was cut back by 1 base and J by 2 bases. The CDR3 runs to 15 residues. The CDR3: CASSQALDRNYGYTF. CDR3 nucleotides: TGTGCCAGCAGCCAAGCCTTGGACAGGAACTATGGCTACACCTTC.